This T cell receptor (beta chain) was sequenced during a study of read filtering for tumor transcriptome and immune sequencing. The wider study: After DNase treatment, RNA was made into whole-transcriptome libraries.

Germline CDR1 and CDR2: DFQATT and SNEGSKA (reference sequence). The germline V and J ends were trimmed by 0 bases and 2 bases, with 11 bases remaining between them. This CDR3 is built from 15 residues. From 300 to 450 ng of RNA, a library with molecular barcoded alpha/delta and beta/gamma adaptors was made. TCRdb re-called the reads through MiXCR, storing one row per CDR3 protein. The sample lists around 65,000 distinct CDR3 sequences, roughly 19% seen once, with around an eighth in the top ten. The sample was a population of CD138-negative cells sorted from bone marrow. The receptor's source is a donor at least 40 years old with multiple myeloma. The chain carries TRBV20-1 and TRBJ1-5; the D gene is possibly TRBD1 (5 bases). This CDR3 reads CSARDGGWGNQPQHF. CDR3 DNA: TGCAGTGCTAGAGACGGGGGATGGGGCAATCAGCCCCAGCATTTT.